This entry describes one T cell receptor beta chain. The data belong to a study of blood T cell repertoires in COVID-19. Study-level background: COVID-19 samples, acute and convalescent, were from the United States, Italy and Spain.

The age range of participants was 18 to 89 years, with residence in about 25 US areas. As originally analysed: Reference gene primer amplification in the assay estimated nucleated cell counts. Measured with immunoSEQ multiplex PCR; TCRdb has only the in-frame clones, and not every one. V, J and clone size derive from that table, while D and trimming were established from the DNA sequence. Of about 200,000 clones listed, 82% are singletons. In germline, CDR1 is SNHLY, CDR2 FYNNEI. Trimming removed 1 base at V and 9 bases at J, with 6 bases between. This CDR3 spans 11 amino acids. The clonotype comes from a man in his forties or fifties who had recovered from COVID-19. Sequences were obtained from PBMCs or T cells enriched from blood (not recorded which). The chain has TRBV2 and TRBJ2-5, with D possibly matching TRBD2 (5 bases). CDR3 sequence (DNA): TGTGCCAGCAGTGAAGAGGACTCCCAGTACTTC. It encodes CASSEEDSQYF.